One and the same sample provided the 21 T cell receptor beta chains below, sequenced in a study of blood T cell repertoires in COVID-19. The method was immunoSEQ multiplex PCR; TCRdb's version includes in-frame clones alone and lacks a portion of them. The sample contains tens of thousands of clones, 60% to 80% of which appear only once. The sample was peripheral blood. The receptors here all came from a man between 65 and 85 years old with COVID-19, enrolled during active disease.

The genes are TRBV4-1 and TRBJ2-7; 12 bases match TRBD2. V shed 7 bases, J shed 0 bases, and the junction held 1 base outside the gene matches. From germline, CDR1 is MGHRA and CDR2 YSYEKL. This CDR3 has 14 amino acids. CDR3 protein: CASKTSGSSYEQYF. CDR3 in DNA: TGCGCCAGCAAGACTAGCGGGAGCTCCTACGAGCAGTACTTC.

This sequence joins TRBV27 and TRBJ2-1; tentative D call: TRBD1 (5 bases). Between the trimmed V and J ends, which lost 2 bases and 3 bases, there was a span of 17 bases. From germline, CDR1 is MNHEY and CDR2 SMNVEV (reference sequence). CDR3 size: 17 residues. DNA for the CDR3: TGTGCCAGCAGTTTAATAAGGATGGGGCCCCTCTACAATGAGCAGTTCTTC. It translates to CASSLIRMGPLYNEQFF.

The chain uses TRBV4-1 and TRBJ1-5, with D maybe TRBD1 (6 bases). Germline-derived CDR1 and CDR2 are MGHRA and YSYEKL. The CDR3 sequence is 14 residues long. The V and J ends lost 3 bases and 6 bases respectively, with 12 bases between them. The CDR3 region is CASSHRTVPQPQHF. The DNA for the CDR3 is TGCGCCAGCAGCCACCGGACAGTCCCTCAGCCCCAGCATTTT.

V gene TRBV5-4 combines with J gene TRBJ1-2, with unresolved D. Germline CDR1 and CDR2: SGHNT and YYREEE (reference sequence). V lost 4 bases and J 8 bases, leaving 21 bases between the germline ends. The CDR3 sequence is 15 residues long. CDR3 residues: CASSPGALSTGGYTF. The DNA of the CDR3 is TGTGCCAGCAGCCCGGGAGCGCTCTCAACGGGGGGCTACACCTTC.

The V and J genes are TRBV6-5 and TRBJ2-1; D might be TRBD2 (6 bases). The CDR3 consists of 13 residues. V lost 7 bases and J lost 7, with 14 bases in between. Germline CDR1 is MNHEY and CDR2 is SVGAGI. CDR3 nucleotide sequence: TGTGCCAGCACCCCCAACGCGGGGAATGAGCAGTTCTTC. Its protein is CASTPNAGNEQFF.

V and J are TRBV7-8 and TRBJ1-2; a weak D match, TRBD1 (6 bases). V was cut by 5 bases and J by 2 bases, with 12 bases left in between. The CDR3 consists of 14 residues. In germline, CDR1 is SGHVS, CDR2 FQNEAQ. For the CDR3, the DNA is TGTGCCAGCAGCCTCCAGACAGGCAACTATGGCTACACCTTC. It codes for CASSLQTGNYGYTF.

The J gene is TRBJ2-1, the V gene TRBV9; D is uncertain. The CDR3 runs 17 residues. V was clipped by 0 bases and J by 0 bases, with 13 bases between them. From germline, CDR1 is SGDLS and CDR2 YYNGEE. The CDR3 DNA reads as TGTGCCAGCAGCGTAGACCCAGCGCCCAGCTCCTACAATGAGCAGTTCTTC. It is translated as CASSVDPAPSSYNEQFF.

This rearrangement joins TRBV11-3 to TRBJ1-1; no definite D call. The CDR3 runs to 13 residues. Per germline, CDR1 SGHNT and CDR2 YENEEA. Trimming removed 6 bases from V and 3 bases from J, with 11 bases in between. CDR3 DNA: TGTGCCAGCAGTGCTACAGAATACACTGAAGCTTTCTTT. The encoded protein is CASSATEYTEAFF.

The V and J genes are TRBV28 and TRBJ1-5, with D unresolved. The ends were cut back, 2 bases at V and 0 bases at J, with 5 bases in the middle. The germline gives CDR1 MDHEN, CDR2 SYDVKM. There are 14 residues in the CDR3. CDR3 residues: CASSLQHSNQPQHF. The CDR3, as DNA: TGTGCCAGCAGTTTACAACATAGCAATCAGCCCCAGCATTTT.

This chain joins TRBV29-1 and TRBJ1-2; D is possibly TRBD1 (5 bases). Deletions cut 7 bases from V and 6 bases from J, with 15 bases between. Germline assignment: CDR1 SQVTM and CDR2 ANQGSEA. This CDR3 spans 12 amino acids. This chain's CDR3 is CSGHRTGDGYTF. CDR3 sequence (DNA): TGCAGCGGCCATCGTACGGGGGATGGCTACACCTTC.

This clone appeared a few times. This chain joins TRBV6-5 and TRBJ2-3, with 9 bases matching TRBD2. The CDR3 spans 14 residues. V trimming: 4 bases; J trimming: 5 bases; junction bases outside the gene matches: 4. The germline CDR1 and CDR2 sequences are MNHEY and SVGAGI. The CDR3 reads CASSLAGVGDTQYF. The CDR3 region has the DNA TGTGCCAGCAGTTTAGCGGGAGTGGGAGATACGCAGTATTTT.

The chain links TRBV5-8 to TRBJ1-2; the D is unclear. The CDR3 is 13 amino acids. The germline V and J ends were trimmed by 1 base and 3 bases, with 7 bases remaining between them. Germline V gene sequence: CDR1 SGHTS, CDR2 YDEGEE. The CDR3 loop is CASSLNGDYGYTF. The CDR3 DNA reads as TGTGCCAGCAGCTTGAACGGGGACTATGGCTACACCTTC.

The rearrangement joins TRBV5-1 to TRBJ2-7; unclear D gene. CDR3 length: 15 residues. Trimming pared 4 bases from V and 2 bases from J, leaving 16 bases between. The germline V gene encodes CDR1 SGHRS and CDR2 YFSETQ. The CDR3 is CASSTTSGSTYEQYF. DNA of the CDR3: TGCGCCAGCAGCACCACATCAGGATCCACCTACGAGCAGTACTTC.

This clone was counted once. This sequence joins TRBV2 and TRBJ1-2; maybe TRBD1 (6 bases). The CDR3 covers 17 residues. Germline loops: CDR1 SNHLY, CDR2 FYNNEI. V was trimmed by 5 bases and J by 5 bases, leaving 24 bases between them. The CDR3 DNA reads as TGTGCCAGCAGTTCCCGACAGGCCCGACTGGGAGCTTATGGCTACACCTTC. Its protein product is CASSSRQARLGAYGYTF.

CDR3 sequence: CASSSPGQGFSPLHF. CDR3 bases: TGTGCCAGCAGTTCCCCGGGACAGGGGTTTTCACCCCTCCACTTT. V is TRBV6-2 or TRBV6-3 and J is TRBJ1-6, with TRBD1 matching 10 bases. The CDR3 contains 15 residues. Germline V gives CDR1 MNHEY, CDR2 SVGEGT. Trimming removed 4 bases from V and 9 bases from J; junction bases left unmatched: 6.

This clone came up a few times. The chain carries TRBV3-1 (or the pseudogene TRBV3-2) and TRBJ2-3; 13 bases agree with TRBD2. The CDR3 has 17 residues. CDR1 is LGHDT, CDR2 YNNKEL, per germline (reference sequence). J was trimmed by 3 bases and V by 5 bases; bases with no gene match: 8. In DNA, the CDR3 is TGTGCCAGCAGCTTCGGACTAGCGGGAGTTGGAACAGATACGCAGTATTTT. Residues: CASSFGLAGVGTDTQYF.

CDR3 sequence (DNA): TGTGCCAGCAGCTTGGAAATTGCGGGGGCGCGTGGCTACACCTTC. This gives the protein CASSLEIAGARGYTF. The chain is built from TRBV5-4 and TRBJ1-2; maybe TRBD1 (6 bases). Looked up from germline, CDR1 is SGHNT and CDR2 is YYREEE (reference sequence). V lost 0 bases and J 7 bases, leaving 16 bases between the germline ends. The CDR3 consists of 15 residues.

CDR3 bases: TGCAGTGCTAGTCTAGGGGTCTACGAGCAGTACTTC. Amino acid sequence: CSASLGVYEQYF. V gene TRBV20-1 combines with J gene TRBJ2-7, with a possible D match to TRBD1 (5 bases). This CDR3 is 12 amino acids long. V was cut by 3 bases and J by 3 bases, with 9 bases left in between. Germline lookup yields CDR1 DFQATT and CDR2 SNEGSKA (reference sequence).

The J gene is TRBJ2-1, the V gene TRBV5-4; possibly TRBD2 for D (6 bases). CDR1 is SGHNT, CDR2 YYREEE, per germline (reference sequence). V lost 5 bases, J lost 8 bases, and 14 bases lay in between. This CDR3 contains 13 residues. CDR3 sequence reads: CASSSGVGDEQFF. CDR3 bases: TGTGCCAGCAGTTCGGGGGTTGGGGATGAGCAGTTCTTC. The full variable domain, in which reference TRBV5-4 and TRBJ2-1 provide the parts outside the CDR3, is ETGVTQSPTHLIKTRGQQVTLRCSSQSGHNTVSWYQQALGQGPQFIFQYYREEENGRGNFPPRFSGLQFPNYSSELNVNALELDDSALYLCASSSGVGDEQFFGPGTRLTVL.

The chain joins TRBV15 to TRBJ2-7, with 12 bases lining up with TRBD2. CDR3 length: 18 amino acids. V gave up 0 bases and J gave up 2 bases; unmatched junction bases: 8. From germline, CDR1 is LNHNV and CDR2 YYDKDF (reference sequence). The CDR3 DNA follows: TGTGCCACCAGCAGAGATCTTGGGCTAGCGGGGGGGACCTACGAGCAGTACTTC. Translation gives CATSRDLGLAGGTYEQYF. The full variable domain, completed using reference TRBV15 and TRBJ2-7, is DAMVIQNPRYQVTQFGKPVTLSCSQTLNHNVMYWYQQKSSQAPKLLFHYYDKDFNNEADTPDNFQSRRPNTSFCFLDIRSPGLGDTAMYLCATSRDLGLAGGTYEQYFGPGTRLTVT.

This chain links TRBV6-6 with TRBJ1-1; TRBD1 matches at 9 bases. V was clipped by 8 bases and J by 5 bases; unmatched bases: 6. CDR1 MNHNY and CDR2 SVGAGI come from the germline V gene (reference sequence). CDR3 length equals 13 residues. CDR3 amino acids: CASRRTGETEAFF. The CDR3, as DNA: TGTGCCAGCCGACGGACAGGGGAGACTGAAGCTTTCTTT.